The T cell receptor (beta chain) under discussion was sequenced for a study of blood T cell repertoires in COVID-19. Profiled with immunoSEQ multiplex PCR; TCRdb holds only in-frame clones, not every one. Among approximately 180,000 clones listed, more than 75% were seen once. The sample taken for sequencing was peripheral blood. The clonotype comes from a man aged 35-49 years with active or convalescent COVID-19.

The CDR3 protein is CASSHPSSGGPPYKNEQFF. CDR3 coding DNA: TGTGCCAGCAGCCATCCCTCTAGCGGGGGGCCGCCCTATAAGAATGAGCAGTTCTTC. The V gene is TRBV21-1, the J gene TRBJ2-1; the table calls TRBD2, which could not be checked here. TRBV21-1 is classified as a pseudogene. The CDR3 runs 19 residues.